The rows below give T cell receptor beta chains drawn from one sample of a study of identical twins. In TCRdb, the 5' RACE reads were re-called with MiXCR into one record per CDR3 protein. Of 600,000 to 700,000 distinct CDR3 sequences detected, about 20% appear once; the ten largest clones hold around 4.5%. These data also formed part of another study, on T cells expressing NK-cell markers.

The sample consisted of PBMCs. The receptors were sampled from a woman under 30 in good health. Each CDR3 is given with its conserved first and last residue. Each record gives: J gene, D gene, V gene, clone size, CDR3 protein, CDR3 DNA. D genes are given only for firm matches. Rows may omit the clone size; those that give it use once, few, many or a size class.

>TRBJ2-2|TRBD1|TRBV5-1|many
CASSLTGDTGELFF
TGCGCCAGCAGCTTGACAGGGGACACCGGGGAGCTGTTTTTT
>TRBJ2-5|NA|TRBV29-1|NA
CSVVVQGVTQYF
TGCAGCGTTGTAGTCCAAGGGGTGACCCAGTACTTC
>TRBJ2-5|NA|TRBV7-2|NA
CASQAWPAEDGETQYF
TGTGCCAGCCAGGCTTGGCCGGCCGAGGATGGAGAGACCCAGTACTTC
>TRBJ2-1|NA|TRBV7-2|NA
CASSFRLDEQFF
TGTGCCAGCAGCTTTCGGCTTGATGAGCAGTTCTTC
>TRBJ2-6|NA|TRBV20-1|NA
CSARGGAGGANVLTF
TGCAGTGCGAGGGGGGGGGCAGGTGGGGCCAACGTCCTGACTTTC
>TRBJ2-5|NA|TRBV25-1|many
CASSNQGQRVYF
TGTGCCAGCAGTAACCAGGGACAGCGGGTCTACTTC
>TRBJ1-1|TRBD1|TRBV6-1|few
CASSPGQGRTEAFF
TGTGCCAGCAGCCCGGGACAGGGGCGCACTGAAGCTTTCTTT
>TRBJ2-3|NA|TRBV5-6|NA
CASSGTRWDGVTDTQYF
TGTGCCAGCAGCGGGACCCGCTGGGACGGCGTCACAGATACGCAGTATTTT
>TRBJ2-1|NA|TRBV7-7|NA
CASSLGLGAVDEQFF
TGTGCCAGCAGCTTGGGTTTGGGGGCGGTCGATGAGCAGTTCTTC
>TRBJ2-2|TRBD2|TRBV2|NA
CASGGGNGAGELFF
TGTGCCAGCGGCGGGGGAAACGGGGCAGGGGAGCTGTTTTTT
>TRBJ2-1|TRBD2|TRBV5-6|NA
CASSSGLAGGHEQFF
TGTGCCAGCAGCTCGGGACTAGCGGGAGGACATGAGCAGTTCTTC
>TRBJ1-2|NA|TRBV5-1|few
CASSLGGEYNYTF
TGCGCCAGCAGCTTAGGAGGGGAGTACAACTACACCTTC
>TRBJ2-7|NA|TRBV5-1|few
CASSLETRYEQYF
TGCGCCAGCAGCTTGGAGACCAGGTACGAGCAGTACTTC
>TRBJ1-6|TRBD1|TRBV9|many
CASSVGTGVSPLHF
TGTGCCAGCAGCGTAGGGACAGGGGTCTCACCCCTCCACTTT
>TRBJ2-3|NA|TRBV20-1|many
CSADLGQPSTDTQYF
TGCAGTGCAGACCTAGGTCAGCCTAGCACAGATACGCAGTATTTT
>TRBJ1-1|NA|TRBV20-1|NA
CSATTGLDTEAFF
TGCAGTGCTACTACAGGGTTGGACACTGAAGCTTTCTTT
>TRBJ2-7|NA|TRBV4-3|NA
CASSHASGFEQYF
TGCGCCAGCAGCCATGCATCAGGGTTCGAGCAGTACTTC
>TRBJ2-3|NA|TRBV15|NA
CATSAPDTDTQYF
TGTGCCACCAGCGCACCGGACACAGATACGCAGTATTTT